This is a list of T cell receptor beta chains from one sample in a study of CD8 T cells in Susac syndrome. MiXCR, applied by TCRdb to the immunoSEQ multiplex PCR reads, yields one record per CDR3 protein. The table has about 290,000 distinct CDR3 sequences, over 75% seen once. Material for sequencing was CD8+ T cells from PBMCs. These receptors originate from a human donor with multiple sclerosis. The conserved cysteine and the conserved F or W are not part of the CDR3 here.

j_call v_call cdr3_aa
TRBJ2-7 TRBV28 ASSLWLAAYEQY
TRBJ2-2 TRBV9 ASSEAPATGELF
TRBJ2-7 TRBV7-9 ASSTALGSTYEQY
TRBJ2-7 TRBV5-4 ASSSFGLAGEYEQY
TRBJ2-7 TRBV27 ASSGRGGPGYEQY
TRBJ1-2 TRBV11-2 ASSLDQGFGYGYT
TRBJ2-5 TRBV20-1 SAAGLAGFETQY
TRBJ1-1 TRBV27 ASSLIAGPEAF
TRBJ2-3 TRBV11-2 ASSSFPSGRTDTQY
TRBJ2-1 TRBV4-1 ASSQGGSGTSNYNEQF
TRBJ1-2 TRBV19 ASSTYSVSDLRFYGYT